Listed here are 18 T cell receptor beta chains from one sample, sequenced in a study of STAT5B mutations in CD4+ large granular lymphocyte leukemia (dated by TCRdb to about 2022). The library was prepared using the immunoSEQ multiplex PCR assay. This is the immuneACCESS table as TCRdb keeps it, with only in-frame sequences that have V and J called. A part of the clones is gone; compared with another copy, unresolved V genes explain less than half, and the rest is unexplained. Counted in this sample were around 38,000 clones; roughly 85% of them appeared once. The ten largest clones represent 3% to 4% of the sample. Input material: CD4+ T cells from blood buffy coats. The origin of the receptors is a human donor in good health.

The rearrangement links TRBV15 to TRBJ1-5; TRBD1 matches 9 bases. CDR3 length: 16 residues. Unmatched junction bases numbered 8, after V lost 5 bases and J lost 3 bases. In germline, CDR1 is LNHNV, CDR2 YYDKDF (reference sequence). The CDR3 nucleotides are TGTGCCACCAGCCAACGGGACAGGGAGGCCAATCAGCCCCAGCATTTT. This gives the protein CATSQRDREANQPQHF.

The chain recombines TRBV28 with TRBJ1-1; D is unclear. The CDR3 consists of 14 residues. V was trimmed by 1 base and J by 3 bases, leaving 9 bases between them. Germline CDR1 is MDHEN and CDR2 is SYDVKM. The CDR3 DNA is TGTGCCAGCAGTTTATCGGGGAGGGACACTGAAGCTTTCTTT. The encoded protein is CASSLSGRDTEAFF.

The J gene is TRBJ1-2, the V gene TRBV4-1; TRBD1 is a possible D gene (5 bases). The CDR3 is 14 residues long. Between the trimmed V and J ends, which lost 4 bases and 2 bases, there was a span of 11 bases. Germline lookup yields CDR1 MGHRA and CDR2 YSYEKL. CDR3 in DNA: TGCGCCAGCAGCCTAGGTGGACAAAACTATGGCTACACCTTC. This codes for CASSLGGQNYGYTF.

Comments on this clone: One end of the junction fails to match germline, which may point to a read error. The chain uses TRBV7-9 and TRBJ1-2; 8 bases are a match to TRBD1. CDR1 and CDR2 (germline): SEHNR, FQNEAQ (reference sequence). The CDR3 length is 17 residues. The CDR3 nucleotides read TGTGCCAGCAGCTTAAACCTCGACAGGGGCACCAACTATGACTACACCTTC. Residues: CASSLNLDRGTNYDYTF. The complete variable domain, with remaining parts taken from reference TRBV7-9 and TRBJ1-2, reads DTGVSQNPRHKITKRGQNVTFRCDPISEHNRLYWYRQTLGQGPEFLTYFQNEAQLEKSRLLSDRFSAERPKGSFSTLEIQRTEQGDSAMYLCASSLNLDRGTNYDYTFGSGTRLTVV.

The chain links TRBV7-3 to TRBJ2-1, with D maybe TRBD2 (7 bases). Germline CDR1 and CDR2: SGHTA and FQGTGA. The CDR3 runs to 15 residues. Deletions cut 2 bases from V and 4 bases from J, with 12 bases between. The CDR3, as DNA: TGTGCCAGCAGCTTACTGGGGGGGCCGTACAATGAGCAGTTCTTC. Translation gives CASSLLGGPYNEQFF.

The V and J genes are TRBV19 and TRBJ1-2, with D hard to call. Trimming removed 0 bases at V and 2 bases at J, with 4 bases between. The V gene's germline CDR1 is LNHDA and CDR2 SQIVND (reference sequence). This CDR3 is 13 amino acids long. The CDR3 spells CASSIDKNYGYTF. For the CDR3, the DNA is TGTGCCAGTAGTATAGACAAGAACTATGGCTACACCTTC.

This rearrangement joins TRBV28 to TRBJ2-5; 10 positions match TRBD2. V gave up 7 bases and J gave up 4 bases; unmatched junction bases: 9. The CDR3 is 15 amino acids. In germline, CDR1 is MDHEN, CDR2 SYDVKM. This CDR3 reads CASNTHSGRGETQYF. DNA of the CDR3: TGTGCCAGCAACACTCACAGCGGGAGGGGAGAGACCCAGTACTTC.

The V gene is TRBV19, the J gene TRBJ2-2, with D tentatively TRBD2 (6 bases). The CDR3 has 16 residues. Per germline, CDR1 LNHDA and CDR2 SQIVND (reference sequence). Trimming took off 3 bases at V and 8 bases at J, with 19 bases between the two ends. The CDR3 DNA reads TGTGCCAGTAGTATCGCGGAGGGCCAGAGGATAGGGGAGCTGTTTTTT. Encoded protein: CASSIAEGQRIGELFF.

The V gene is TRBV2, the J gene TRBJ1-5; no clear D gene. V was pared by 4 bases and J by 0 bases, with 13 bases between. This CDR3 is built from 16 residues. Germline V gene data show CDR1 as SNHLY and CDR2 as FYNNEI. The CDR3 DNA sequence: TGTGCCAGCAGTGGTACCAGAGTATATAGCAATCAGCCCCAGCATTTT. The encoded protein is CASSGTRVYSNQPQHF.

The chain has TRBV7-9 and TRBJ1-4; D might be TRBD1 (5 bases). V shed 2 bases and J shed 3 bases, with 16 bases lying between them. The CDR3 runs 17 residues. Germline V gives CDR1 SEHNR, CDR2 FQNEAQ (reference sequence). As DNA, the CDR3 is TGTGCCAGCAGCTTACCCCGGGGGAGGGGAGCTAATGAAAAACTGTTTTTT. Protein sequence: CASSLPRGRGANEKLFF.

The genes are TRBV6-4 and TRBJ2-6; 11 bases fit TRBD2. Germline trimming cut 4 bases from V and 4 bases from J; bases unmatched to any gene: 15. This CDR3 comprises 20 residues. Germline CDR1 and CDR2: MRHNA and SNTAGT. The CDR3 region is CASSGKELAGELAGANVLTF. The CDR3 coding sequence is TGTGCCAGCAGTGGGAAGGAACTAGCGGGAGAACTTGCCGGGGCCAACGTCCTGACTTTC.

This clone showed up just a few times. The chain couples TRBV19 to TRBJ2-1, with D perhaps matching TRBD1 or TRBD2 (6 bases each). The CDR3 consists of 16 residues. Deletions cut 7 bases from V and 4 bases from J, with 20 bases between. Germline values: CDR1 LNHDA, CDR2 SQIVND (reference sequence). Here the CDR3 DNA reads TGTGCCAGTAACGGGGGCCCTAGGAGGGGTTACAATGAGCAGTTCTTC. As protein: CASNGGPRRGYNEQFF.

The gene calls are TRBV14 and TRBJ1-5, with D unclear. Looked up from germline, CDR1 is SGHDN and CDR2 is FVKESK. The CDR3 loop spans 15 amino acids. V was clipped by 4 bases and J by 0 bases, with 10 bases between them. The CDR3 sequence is CASSPLAASNQPQHF. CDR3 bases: TGTGCCAGCAGCCCTTTGGCAGCTAGCAATCAGCCCCAGCATTTT.

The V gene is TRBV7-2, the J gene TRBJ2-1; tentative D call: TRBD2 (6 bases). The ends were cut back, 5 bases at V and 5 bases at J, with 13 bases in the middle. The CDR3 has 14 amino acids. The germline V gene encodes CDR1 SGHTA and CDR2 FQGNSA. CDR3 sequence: CASSPSGGHNEQFF. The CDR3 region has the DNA TGTGCCAGCAGCCCCTCCGGAGGGCACAATGAGCAGTTCTTC. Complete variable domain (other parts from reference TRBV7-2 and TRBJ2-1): GAGVSQSPSNKVTEKGKDVELRCDPISGHTALYWYRQSLGQGLEFLIYFQGNSAPDKSGLPSDRFSAERTGGSVSTLTIQRTQQEDSAVYLCASSPSGGHNEQFFGPGTRLTVL.

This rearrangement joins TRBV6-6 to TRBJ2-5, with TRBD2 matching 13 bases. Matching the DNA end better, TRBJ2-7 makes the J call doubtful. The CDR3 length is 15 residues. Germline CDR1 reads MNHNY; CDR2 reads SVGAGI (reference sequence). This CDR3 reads CASRPGTSGKYEQYF. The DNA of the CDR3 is TGTGCCAGCAGGCCGGGGACTAGCGGGAAGTACGAGCAGTACTTC.

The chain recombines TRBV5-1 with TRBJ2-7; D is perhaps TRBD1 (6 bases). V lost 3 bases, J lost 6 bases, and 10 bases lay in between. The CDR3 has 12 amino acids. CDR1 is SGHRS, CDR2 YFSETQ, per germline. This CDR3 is CASSSQGSEQYF. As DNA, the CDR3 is TGCGCCAGCAGCTCCCAGGGGTCCGAGCAGTACTTC. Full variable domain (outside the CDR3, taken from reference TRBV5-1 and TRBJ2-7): KAGVTQTPRYLIKTRGQQVTLSCSPISGHRSVSWYQQTPGQGLQFLFEYFSETQRNKGNFPGRFSGRQFSNSRSEMNVSTLELGDSALYLCASSSQGSEQYFGPGTRLTVT.

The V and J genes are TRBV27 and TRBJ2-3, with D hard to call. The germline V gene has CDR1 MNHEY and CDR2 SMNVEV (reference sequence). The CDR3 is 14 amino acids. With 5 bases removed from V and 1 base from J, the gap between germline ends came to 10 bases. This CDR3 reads CASSLLLRTDTQYF. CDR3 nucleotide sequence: TGTGCCAGCAGTCTTCTACTCCGCACAGATACGCAGTATTTT.

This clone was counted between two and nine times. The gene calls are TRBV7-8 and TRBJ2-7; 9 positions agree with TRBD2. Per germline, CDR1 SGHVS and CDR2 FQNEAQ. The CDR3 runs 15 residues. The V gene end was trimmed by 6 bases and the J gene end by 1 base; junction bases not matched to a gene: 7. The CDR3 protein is CASSRLTSGSYEQYF. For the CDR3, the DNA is TGTGCCAGCAGTCGTCTGACTAGCGGTTCCTACGAGCAGTACTTC.